Each of the 7 T cell receptor beta chains below was sequenced from the same sample in a study of blood T cell repertoires in COVID-19. Some clones are missing from TCRdb's copy, which holds only in-frame ones; the method was immunoSEQ multiplex PCR. The sample carries 250,000 to 300,000 clones, about 86% recorded once. The sequenced sample was peripheral blood. These receptors all stem from a man aged 80 or over with acute or convalescent COVID-19.

This rearrangement joins TRBV4-1 to TRBJ2-3; perhaps TRBD1 as D (6 bases). CDR1 MGHRA and CDR2 YSYEKL come from the germline V gene. Trimming shortened V by 1 base and J by 0 bases, and 14 bases separated the two germline ends. The CDR3 sequence is 17 residues long. The CDR3, as DNA: TGCGCCAGCAGCCAAGTTGGGGGCGGCCCTAGCACAGATACGCAGTATTTT. It is translated as CASSQVGGGPSTDTQYF.

This clone was recorded once. V and J are TRBV27 and TRBJ2-7; 8 positions agree with TRBD1. Trimming at V came to 7 bases and at J to 2 bases, leaving 7 bases not matched to a gene. The CDR3 spans 14 residues. Per germline, CDR1 MNHEY and CDR2 SMNVEV (reference sequence). The CDR3, as DNA: TGTGCCAGCATGATAGGGACAGGAGCCTACGAGCAGTACTTC. This sequence encodes CASMIGTGAYEQYF.

A single count supports this clone. This same CDR3 is encoded by further DNA sequences in the sample. V usage is TRBV19 and J usage is TRBJ1-6; D might be TRBD1 (6 bases). The germline gives CDR1 LNHDA, CDR2 SQIVND (reference sequence). The V end lost 3 bases, the J end lost 7 bases, and 10 bases lay between the germline ends. CDR3 length: 14 residues. This chain's CDR3 is CASSIAGANSPLHF. The CDR3 nucleotides are TGTGCCAGTAGTATTGCAGGGGCCAATTCACCCCTCCACTTT. The full variable domain, with the rest looked up from reference TRBV19 and TRBJ1-6, is DGGITQSPKYLFRKEGQNVTLSCEQNLNHDAMYWYRQDPGQGLRLIYYSQIVNDFQKGDIAEGYSVSREKKESFPLTVTSAQKNPTAFYLCASSIAGANSPLHFGNGTRLTVT.

This rearrangement joins TRBV11-1 to TRBJ1-4; D is perhaps TRBD1 (5 bases). V lost 8 bases and J 4 bases, leaving 11 bases between the germline ends. The CDR3 contains 13 residues. Germline loops: CDR1 SGHAT, CDR2 FQDESV (reference sequence). In nucleotides, the CDR3 is TGTGCCAGCCGGGCCCAGGGTAATGAAAAACTGTTTTTT. Translating gives CASRAQGNEKLFF.

The CDR3 nucleotides read TGTGCCAGCAGCACTCAGGGGGGAAGAAAGTTCTTC. Its translation: CASSTQGGRKFF. This chain links TRBV7-3 with TRBJ2-1; weak D call: TRBD1 (7 bases). The CDR3 is 12 amino acids. CDR1 is SGHTA and CDR2 is FQGTGA in the germline V gene. Trimming left V 5 bases short and J 14 bases short, with 16 bases between.

This chain links TRBV6-5 with TRBJ1-4, with D possibly TRBD1 on 5 matching bases. There are 13 residues in the CDR3. Germline CDR1 MNHEY, CDR2 SVGAGI. V gave up 6 bases and J gave up 7 bases, with 12 bases separating them. The CDR3 here is CASRGLSVEKLFF. CDR3 DNA sequence: TGTGCCAGCAGGGGACTGTCGGTTGAAAAACTGTTTTTT.

This clone showed up just once. The chain employs TRBV15 and TRBJ2-2; D ambiguous. Germline-derived CDR1 and CDR2 are LNHNV and YYDKDF (reference sequence). This CDR3 region has 13 residues. Trimming left V 4 bases short and J 4 bases short, with 7 bases between. The CDR3 is CATSTLGTGELFF. CDR3 nucleotide sequence: TGTGCCACCAGCACCCTCGGCACCGGGGAGCTGTTTTTT.